A selection of T cell receptor beta chains follows, all from one sample in a study of blood T cell repertoires in COVID-19. Sequencing was performed with immunoSEQ multiplex PCR; in TCRdb, only in-frame clones are kept and a portion is missing. This sample has approximately 250,000 clones, with more than 85% found just once. Sequencing was carried out using peripheral blood. Every receptor here comes from a man younger than 35 with active or convalescent COVID-19. Both conserved end residues are part of each CDR3. D genes are given only for firm matches. Only some rows state a clone size, as once, few, many or a class for expanded clones.

clone_size: .; j_call: TRBJ1-1; d_call: .; v_call: TRBV24-1; cdr3_nt: TGTGCCACCAGTGATTTGCCGGGAACTGAAGCTTTCTTT; cdr3_aa: CATSDLPGTEAFF
clone_size: .; j_call: TRBJ2-7; d_call: TRBD2; v_call: TRBV27; cdr3_nt: TGTGCCAGCAGTTCTCCCGGGACTAGCACCTACGAGCAGTACTTC; cdr3_aa: CASSSPGTSTYEQYF
clone_size: .; j_call: TRBJ2-1; d_call: TRBD2; v_call: TRBV2; cdr3_nt: TGTGCCAGCAGAGGCCAGCTAGCGGCATACAATGAGCAGTTCTTC; cdr3_aa: CASRGQLAAYNEQFF
clone_size: once; j_call: TRBJ2-7; d_call: TRBD1; v_call: TRBV11-2; cdr3_nt: TGTGCCAGCAGCCTCGACAGGGGGAATCGCGAGCAGTACTTC; cdr3_aa: CASSLDRGNREQYF
clone_size: .; j_call: TRBJ2-1; d_call: .; v_call: TRBV13; cdr3_nt: TGTGCCAGCAGCGCTACCGGGATTAACAATGAGCAGTTCTTC; cdr3_aa: CASSATGINNEQFF
clone_size: .; j_call: TRBJ2-7; d_call: TRBD1; v_call: TRBV28; cdr3_nt: TGTGCCAGCAGTTTAATGCAGGGGGCCTACGAGCAGTACTTC; cdr3_aa: CASSLMQGAYEQYF
clone_size: .; j_call: TRBJ1-5; d_call: TRBD1; v_call: TRBV6-6; cdr3_nt: TGTGCCAGCAGTTACTCGCCACAGGGGATGCAGCCCCAGCATTTT; cdr3_aa: CASSYSPQGMQPQHF
clone_size: once; j_call: TRBJ1-1; d_call: TRBD1; v_call: TRBV5-1; cdr3_nt: TGCGCCAGCAGCTGGAGGACAGGGGAGGCTGAAGCTTTCTTT; cdr3_aa: CASSWRTGEAEAFF
clone_size: .; j_call: TRBJ2-7; d_call: TRBD1; v_call: TRBV2; cdr3_nt: TGTGCCAGCAGTTTCCTTTCCGGGACAGGCTACGAGCAGTACTTC; cdr3_aa: CASSFLSGTGYEQYF
clone_size: .; j_call: TRBJ1-2; d_call: .; v_call: TRBV7-9; cdr3_nt: TGTGCCAGCAGCTTAGTTCGGGGGAACGGCTACACCTTC; cdr3_aa: CASSLVRGNGYTF
clone_size: .; j_call: TRBJ2-3; d_call: .; v_call: TRBV10-3; cdr3_nt: TGTGCCATCAGTGACTCCTCGACCGGGGGTACTAGCACAGATACGCAGTATTTT; cdr3_aa: CAISDSSTGGTSTDTQYF
clone_size: once; j_call: TRBJ1-2; d_call: .; v_call: TRBV28; cdr3_nt: TGTGCCAGCAGTTTACCTGAGACTAACTATGGCTACACCTTC; cdr3_aa: CASSLPETNYGYTF
clone_size: .; j_call: TRBJ1-4; d_call: TRBD1; v_call: TRBV27; cdr3_nt: TGTGCCAGCAGTCCACCTAGGACAGGCCTGAATGAAAAACTGTTTTTT; cdr3_aa: CASSPPRTGLNEKLFF
clone_size: .; j_call: TRBJ2-1; d_call: .; v_call: TRBV5-5; cdr3_nt: TGTGCCAGCAGCCCTACAGGGATCAATGAGCAGTTCTTC; cdr3_aa: CASSPTGINEQFF
clone_size: .; j_call: TRBJ2-1; d_call: TRBD2; v_call: TRBV4-2; cdr3_nt: TGTGCCAGCAGCCAAGCCGAGCTAGCGGGAATGAATGAGCAGTTCTTC; cdr3_aa: CASSQAELAGMNEQFF
clone_size: .; j_call: TRBJ1-1; d_call: .; v_call: TRBV9; cdr3_nt: TGTGCCAGCGGGCACGGGATGAACACTGAAGCTTTCTTT; cdr3_aa: CASGHGMNTEAFF
clone_size: few; j_call: TRBJ1-2; d_call: .; v_call: TRBV29-1; cdr3_nt: TGCAGCGTTGAAGATGGCGGGAAGGGCTATGGCTACACCTTC; cdr3_aa: CSVEDGGKGYGYTF
clone_size: .; j_call: TRBJ1-2; d_call: .; v_call: TRBV28; cdr3_nt: TGTGCCAGCAGTACAACAGGGAATCTGGATGGCTACACCTTC; cdr3_aa: CASSTTGNLDGYTF
clone_size: .; j_call: TRBJ1-2; d_call: .; v_call: TRBV28; cdr3_nt: TGTGCCAGCAGTTTCCGCGGGGTGCTGAATGGCTACACCTTC; cdr3_aa: CASSFRGVLNGYTF
clone_size: .; j_call: TRBJ1-5; d_call: .; v_call: TRBV14; cdr3_nt: TGTGCCAGCAGCCTTCAGGGTGGGCAGCCCCAGCATTTT; cdr3_aa: CASSLQGGQPQHF
clone_size: .; j_call: TRBJ2-1; d_call: .; v_call: TRBV7-9; cdr3_nt: TGTGCCAGCAGCTCCGGACTCTACAATGAGCAGTTCTTC; cdr3_aa: CASSSGLYNEQFF
clone_size: once; j_call: TRBJ2-5; d_call: TRBD2; v_call: TRBV3-1/TRBV3-2; cdr3_nt: TGTGCCAGCACCCGTAGCGGGGAAGAGACCCAGTACTTC; cdr3_aa: CASTRSGEETQYF
clone_size: .; j_call: TRBJ2-7; d_call: TRBD1; v_call: TRBV6-6; cdr3_nt: TGTGCCAGCATCCCGGGACAGGGCTCTCGGGAGCAGTACTTC; cdr3_aa: CASIPGQGSREQYF
clone_size: .; j_call: TRBJ2-3; d_call: TRBD2; v_call: TRBV9; cdr3_nt: TGTGCCAGCAGCGGGGGACTAGCGGGTACAGATACGCAGTATTTT; cdr3_aa: CASSGGLAGTDTQYF
clone_size: .; j_call: TRBJ2-6; d_call: TRBD2; v_call: TRBV3-1/TRBV3-2; cdr3_nt: TGTGCCAGCAGCCAGTCTAGGCCGGGAGGGCCTGGTGGGGCCAACGTCCTGACTTTC; cdr3_aa: CASSQSRPGGPGGANVLTF
clone_size: .; j_call: TRBJ2-7; d_call: .; v_call: TRBV19; cdr3_nt: TGTGCCAGTAGAAAAGACATCGGACAGTCCTACGAGCAGTACTTC; cdr3_aa: CASRKDIGQSYEQYF
clone_size: .; j_call: TRBJ1-6; d_call: .; v_call: TRBV18; cdr3_nt: TGTGCCAGCTCACCGGCGGGGACGGGGGATTCACCCCTCCACTTT; cdr3_aa: CASSPAGTGDSPLHF
clone_size: .; j_call: TRBJ1-2; d_call: .; v_call: TRBV19; cdr3_nt: TGTGCCAGTAGTAAGGCAGCAGTGGAGAAGTATGGCTACACCTTC; cdr3_aa: CASSKAAVEKYGYTF
clone_size: .; j_call: TRBJ2-7; d_call: .; v_call: TRBV7-2; cdr3_nt: TGTGCCAGCAGCCCATTTCCAGGGATTTCCTACGAGCAGTACTTC; cdr3_aa: CASSPFPGISYEQYF
clone_size: .; j_call: TRBJ1-2; d_call: TRBD1; v_call: TRBV7-2; cdr3_nt: TGTGCCAGCAGCTTGGGGACAGGGGCTAACTATGGCTACACCTTC; cdr3_aa: CASSLGTGANYGYTF
clone_size: .; j_call: TRBJ2-5; d_call: TRBD1; v_call: TRBV15; cdr3_nt: TGTGCCACCAGCAGAGAGACAGGGAATTCCCTAATTTACTGGGAGACCCAGTACTTC; cdr3_aa: CATSRETGNSLIYWETQYF
clone_size: .; j_call: TRBJ1-1; d_call: .; v_call: TRBV5-1; cdr3_nt: TGCGCCAGCAGCTTGTCCGGGAGGTCAGGGCTCACTGAAGCTTTCTTT; cdr3_aa: CASSLSGRSGLTEAFF
clone_size: .; j_call: TRBJ2-1; d_call: .; v_call: TRBV10-1; cdr3_nt: TGCGCCAGCAGCCTGGCCAGCTCCTACAATGAGCAGTTCTTC; cdr3_aa: CASSLASSYNEQFF
clone_size: .; j_call: TRBJ1-1; d_call: TRBD1; v_call: TRBV6-6; cdr3_nt: TGTGCCAGCAGAGATCCCGGGACAGGGTCGACTGAAGCTTTCTTT; cdr3_aa: CASRDPGTGSTEAFF